Reported below is one TCR beta chain. The antigen is undetermined. This record comes from a study of T cell responses to AZD1222 COVID-19 vaccine. Study-wide points: The sample set comprised mostly white British donors with more females, and clonal diversity was possibly underestimated.

Here immunoSEQ multiplex PCR was the method, and the copy in TCRdb shows in-frame clones only, minus some. The repertoire includes some 61,000 clones, less than 90% of them detected once, and around 16% sits in the top ten. The receptor's source is an adult in good health. Specimen: peripheral blood, collected on day 0 of AZD1222 vaccination.

CDR3 DNA: TGTGCCAGCAGCTTAGCGGGACAGAATCAGCCCCAGCATTTT. It translates to CASSLAGQNQPQHF. The chain is built from TRBV7-8 and TRBJ1-5; 7 bases map to TRBD1. Germline V gene sequence: CDR1 SGHVS, CDR2 FQNEAQ. The CDR3 loop spans 14 amino acids. Trimming cost V 0 bases and J 4 bases; bases outside gene matches: 0.